The 18 T cell receptor beta chains below come from one sample, sequenced in a study of early stage breast cancer tumors. Using immunoSEQ multiplex PCR, the repertoire was profiled, and TCRdb retains in-frame clones only, with some absent. Altogether some 19,000 clones are present, 76% being singletons, with the ten largest covering 25% to 35%. Sequenced input: blood. These receptors were taken from a person aged 55 to 69 with breast cancer.

A word on this clone: Relative to the germline gene, one junction end is altered; a read error may explain this. The chain employs TRBV6-5 and TRBJ2-5; D possibly corresponds to TRBD2 (5 bases). The germline V gene encodes CDR1 MNHEY and CDR2 SVGAGI. This CDR3 contains 14 residues. The CDR3 bases are TGTGCCATCAGTGAGTCGCAGGCGGGAGAGACCCAGTACTTC. Protein sequence: CAISESQAGETQYF.

The chain carries TRBV7-2 and TRBJ2-3; no reliable D call. The CDR3 extends over 11 amino acids. Trimming removed 5 bases at V and 3 bases at J, with 3 bases between. Germline CDR1 and CDR2: SGHTA and FQGNSA. CDR3 loop: CASSPTDTQYF. The CDR3 DNA follows: TGTGCCAGCAGCCCAACAGATACGCAGTATTTT.

CDR3 nucleotide sequence: TGTGCCAGCAGTTACTCCCGGGGGGAGCACTATGGCTACACCTTC. This codes for CASSYSRGEHYGYTF. The chain links TRBV6-5 to TRBJ1-2; a weak D match, TRBD1 (5 bases). The V end lost 0 bases, the J end lost 3 bases, and 11 bases lay between the germline ends. CDR3 size: 15 residues. Germline values: CDR1 MNHEY, CDR2 SVGAGI.

This clone was detected a few times. The V call is TRBV30, the J call TRBJ1-1, with 8 bases fitting TRBD1. V lost 3 bases, J lost 4 bases, and 4 bases stayed unmatched. The CDR3 runs to 13 residues. Germline CDR1 GTSNPN, CDR2 SVGIG (reference sequence). The CDR3 coding sequence is TGTGCCTGGAGCTCAACAGGGGGCACTGAAGCTTTCTTT. It is translated as CAWSSTGGTEAFF.

This clone was picked up a small number of times. A junction boundary mismatches the germline segment, possibly from a read error. The J gene is TRBJ1-1, the V gene TRBV7-9; D is perhaps TRBD1 (5 bases). The CDR3 runs to 11 residues. The germline V gene has CDR1 SEHNR and CDR2 FQNEAQ (reference sequence). Here the CDR3 DNA reads TGTGCCAGCAGCGCCGACAGCACCTGGGCCTTT. Translating gives CASSADSTWAF.

The chain has TRBV29-1 and TRBJ1-2; unclear D gene. V shed 0 bases and J shed 6 bases, with 14 bases lying between them. The CDR3 loop spans 14 amino acids. CDR1 and CDR2 from the germline V gene are SQVTM and ANQGSEA. The CDR3 loop is CSVEDRGKGHGYTF. As DNA, the CDR3 is TGCAGCGTTGAAGATCGGGGTAAGGGCCATGGCTACACCTTC.

In this sample, this clone turned up a few times. V and J are TRBV5-1 and TRBJ1-2; D unclear. The CDR3 length is 12 residues. V lost 0 bases to trimming and J lost 3 bases, with 3 bases between them. CDR1 is SGHRS, CDR2 YFSETQ, per germline. CDR3 in amino acids: CASSLADYGYTF. DNA of the CDR3: TGCGCCAGCAGCTTGGCAGACTATGGCTACACCTTC.

The chain has TRBV19 and TRBJ2-3; no reliable D call. In germline, CDR1 is LNHDA, CDR2 SQIVND (reference sequence). V gave up 2 bases and J gave up 10 bases, with 7 bases separating them. The CDR3 sequence is 11 residues long. The DNA of the CDR3 is TGTGCCAGTAGTATACCCGGCGCGCAGTATTTT. The encoded protein is CASSIPGAQYF.

This rearrangement joins TRBV7-3 to TRBJ1-1; the match to TRBD1 covers 7 bases. The germline CDR1 and CDR2 sequences are SGHTA and FQGTGA. This CDR3 is built from 15 residues. V trimming: 6 bases; J trimming: 4 bases; junction bases outside the gene matches: 11. In DNA form, the CDR3 reads TGTGCCAGCAGTCGACAGGGTCTACCCGCCACTGAAGCTTTCTTT. It specifies CASSRQGLPATEAFF.

The chain joins TRBV5-4 to TRBJ2-7; D is ambiguous. Germline loops: CDR1 SGHNT, CDR2 YYREEE (reference sequence). V lost 0 bases and J lost 2, with 9 bases in between. The CDR3 has 14 residues. The CDR3 DNA reads as TGTGCCAGCAGCTTGGTGGACGGAGCCTACGAGCAGTACTTC. This sequence encodes CASSLVDGAYEQYF.

This clone is classed as medium-sized. The rearrangement links TRBV7-2 to TRBJ2-4, with 8 bases fitting TRBD2. With V trimmed by 4 bases and J by 8 bases, 16 bases remained unmatched. Germline CDR1 SGHTA, CDR2 FQGNSA. CDR3 length equals 17 residues. The CDR3 nucleotides read TGTGCCAGCAGCTCCTGGGCAGCGGGGGCCTTCGGGGACATTCAGTACTTC. Translated, it gives CASSSWAAGAFGDIQYF.

The chain employs TRBV6-5 and TRBJ2-3; D gene unclear. Between the trimmed V and J ends, which lost 5 bases and 6 bases, there was a span of 9 bases. This CDR3 contains 12 residues. Germline V gives CDR1 MNHEY, CDR2 SVGAGI. CDR3 residues: CASSELGDTQYF. The CDR3 region has the DNA TGTGCCAGCAGTGAACTGGGGGATACGCAGTATTTT.

The chain recombines TRBV5-1 with TRBJ2-5, with TRBD1 matching 7 bases. J was trimmed by 3 bases and V by 3 bases; bases with no gene match: 2. The CDR3 loop spans 13 amino acids. Germline CDR1 SGHRS, CDR2 YFSETQ. CDR3 region: CASSSTGEETQYF. The CDR3 coding sequence is TGCGCCAGCAGCTCAACAGGGGAAGAGACCCAGTACTTC.

The genes are TRBV7-2 and TRBJ2-2; TRBD2 aligns across 9 bases. CDR1 is SGHTA, CDR2 FQGNSA, per germline. The CDR3 is made up of 19 amino acids. V trimming: 1 base; J trimming: 4 bases; junction bases outside the gene matches: 13. This CDR3 is CASSLVRIAGVVGTGELFF. The CDR3 region has the DNA TGTGCCAGCAGCTTAGTACGAATAGCGGGGGTCGTGGGCACCGGGGAGCTGTTTTTT.

The J gene is TRBJ1-5, the V gene TRBV27, with 7 nucleotides matching TRBD1. CDR1 and CDR2 (germline): MNHEY, SMNVEV (reference sequence). CDR3 length: 14 amino acids. V was pared by 6 bases and J by 3 bases, with 5 bases of the junction left unmatched. CDR3 amino acids: CASRPGQVNQPQHF. In DNA form, the CDR3 reads TGTGCCAGCAGACCTGGACAGGTCAATCAGCCCCAGCATTTT.

The J gene is TRBJ1-3, the V gene TRBV11-2; 7 nucleotides align to TRBD1. Trimming at V came to 5 bases and at J to 4 bases, leaving 5 bases not matched to a gene. The germline V gene encodes CDR1 SGHAT and CDR2 FQNNGV. The CDR3 runs 14 residues. The CDR3 reads CASSPRGGGNTIYF. The DNA for the CDR3 is TGTGCCAGCAGCCCGAGAGGGGGCGGAAACACCATATATTTT.

The CDR3 nucleotides read TGTGCCAGCAGTAGCTTGGGGGGGGCTAGCTCCTACGAGCAGTACTTC. Its protein is CASSSLGGASSYEQYF. The rearrangement uses TRBV25-1 and TRBJ2-7, with D perhaps TRBD2 (7 bases). From germline, CDR1 is MGHDK and CDR2 SYGVNS. The CDR3 extends over 16 amino acids. Trimming shortened V by 5 bases and J by 0 bases, and 17 bases separated the two germline ends.

The sample holds a few counts of this clone. The chain has TRBV9 and TRBJ2-2; D is perhaps TRBD1 (5 bases). The CDR3 is made up of 15 amino acids. CDR1 is SGDLS, CDR2 YYNGEE, per germline. Trimming left V 5 bases short and J 6 bases short, with 17 bases between. The CDR3 spells CASRRGSTGPGELFF. As DNA, the CDR3 is TGTGCCAGCAGAAGGGGATCGACGGGTCCCGGGGAGCTGTTTTTT.